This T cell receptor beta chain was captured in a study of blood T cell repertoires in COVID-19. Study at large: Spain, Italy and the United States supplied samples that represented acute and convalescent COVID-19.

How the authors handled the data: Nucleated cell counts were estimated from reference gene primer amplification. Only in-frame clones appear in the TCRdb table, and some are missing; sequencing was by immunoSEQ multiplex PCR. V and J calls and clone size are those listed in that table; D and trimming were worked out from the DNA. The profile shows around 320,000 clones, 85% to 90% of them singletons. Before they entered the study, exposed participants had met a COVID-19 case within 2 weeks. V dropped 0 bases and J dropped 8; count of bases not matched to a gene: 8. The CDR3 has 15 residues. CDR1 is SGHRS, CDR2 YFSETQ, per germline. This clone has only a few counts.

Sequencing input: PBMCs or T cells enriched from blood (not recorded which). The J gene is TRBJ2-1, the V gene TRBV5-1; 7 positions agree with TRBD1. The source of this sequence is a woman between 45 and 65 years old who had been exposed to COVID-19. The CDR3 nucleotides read TGCGCCAGCAGCTTGGCGGCAGGGGGAGTGTATGAGCAGTTCTTC. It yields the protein CASSLAAGGVYEQFF. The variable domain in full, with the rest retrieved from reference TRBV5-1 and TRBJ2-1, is KAGVTQTPRYLIKTRGQQVTLSCSPISGHRSVSWYQQTPGQGLQFLFEYFSETQRNKGNFPGRFSGRQFSNSRSEMNVSTLELGDSALYLCASSLAAGGVYEQFFGPGTRLTVL.